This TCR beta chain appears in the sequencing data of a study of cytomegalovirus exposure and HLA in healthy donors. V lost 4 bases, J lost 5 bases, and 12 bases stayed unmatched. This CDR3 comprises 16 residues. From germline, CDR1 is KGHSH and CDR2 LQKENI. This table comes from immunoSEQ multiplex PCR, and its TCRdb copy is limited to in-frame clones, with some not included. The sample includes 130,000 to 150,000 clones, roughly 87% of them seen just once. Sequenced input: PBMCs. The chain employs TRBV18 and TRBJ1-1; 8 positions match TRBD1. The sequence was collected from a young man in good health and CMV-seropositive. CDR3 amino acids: CASSLNGQGARTEAFF. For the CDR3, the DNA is TGTGCCAGCTCACTCAACGGTCAGGGGGCGCGGACTGAAGCTTTCTTT.